This TCR beta chain was documented in a study of read filtering for tumor transcriptome and immune sequencing. In the study overall: By R-ISS, stages I, II and III held about 8, 17 and 7 patients.

This clonotype came up many times. Its antigen is not known. From 350 to 500 ng of RNA, a library with molecular barcoded alpha/delta and beta/gamma adaptors was made. Via MiXCR, TCRdb re-called the reads, giving one row per CDR3 protein. Of 35,000 to 50,000 distinct CDR3 sequences listed, around 20% are singletons. At the time of active disease, bone marrow was collected from every patient. Findings and limits, study-wide: Around 85% of IR-seq clonotypes had one read, totaling around 3.5% of reads; RNA-seq: 74.6% and 44.6%. This fraction held mixed bone marrow immune cells after CD138-negative sorting.

This TCR derives from a donor aged 40 or over with multiple myeloma. Sequencing was performed on a population of CD138-negative cells sorted from bone marrow.

For the CDR3, the DNA is TGCGCCAGCAGCTTGGACCTGCAGGGGAACACCGGGGAGCTGTTTTTT. This gives the protein CASSLDLQGNTGELFF. The rearrangement joins TRBV5-1 to TRBJ2-2; the D gene is possibly TRBD1 (5 bases). Trimming left V 0 bases short and J 1 base short, with 10 bases between. Per the germline V gene, CDR1 is SGHRS and CDR2 is YFSETQ. The CDR3 extends over 16 amino acids.